This entry features one T cell receptor beta chain sequence. Its target is not known. TCRdb keeps only in-frame clones here, not all; method: immunoSEQ multiplex PCR. The profile shows approximately 100,000 clones, 70% to 85% of them singletons. Trimming removed 3 bases from V and 4 bases from J; junction bases left unmatched: 4. The CDR3 runs 15 residues. Germline V CDR1 and CDR2: PRHDT, FYEKMQ (reference sequence). The data originate from a study of OX40 agonist ivuxolimab in advanced cancers. Study-wide points: CD4+ and CD8+ T cells in blood underwent clonal expansion by week 6 at 0.1 to 3.0 mg/kg.

The origin of this receptor is an adult with an advanced solid tumor such as melanoma, head and neck, liver or kidney cancer. The sequencing used CD4+ or CD8+ T cells sorted from blood, collected in a trial of the OX40 agonist ivuxolimab. This chain joins TRBV13 and TRBJ2-3; 10 bases are shared with TRBD1. The CDR3 DNA is TGTGCCAGCAGCTTCCGGACAGGGGGACCAGATACGCAGTATTTT. This codes for CASSFRTGGPDTQYF.